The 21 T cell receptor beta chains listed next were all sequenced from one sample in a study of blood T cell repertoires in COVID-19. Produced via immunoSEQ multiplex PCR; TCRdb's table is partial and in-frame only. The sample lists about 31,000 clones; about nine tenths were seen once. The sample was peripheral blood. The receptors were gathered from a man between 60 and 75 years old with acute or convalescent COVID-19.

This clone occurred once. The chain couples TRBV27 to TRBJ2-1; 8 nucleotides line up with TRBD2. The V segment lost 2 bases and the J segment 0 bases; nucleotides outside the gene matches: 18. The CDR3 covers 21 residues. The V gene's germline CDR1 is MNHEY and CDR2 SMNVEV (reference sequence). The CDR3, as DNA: TGTGCCAGCAGTTTAACATTTCTTCGCGGGAGGTCCTCTCTCTCCTACAATGAGCAGTTCTTC. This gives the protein CASSLTFLRGRSSLSYNEQFF.

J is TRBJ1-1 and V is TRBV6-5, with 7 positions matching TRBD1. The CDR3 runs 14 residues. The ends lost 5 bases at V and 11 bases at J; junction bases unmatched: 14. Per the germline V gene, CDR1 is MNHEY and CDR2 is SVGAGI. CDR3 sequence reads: CASSPGQKPLRAFF. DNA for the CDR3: TGTGCCAGCAGTCCGGGACAGAAACCACTGAGGGCTTTCTTT.

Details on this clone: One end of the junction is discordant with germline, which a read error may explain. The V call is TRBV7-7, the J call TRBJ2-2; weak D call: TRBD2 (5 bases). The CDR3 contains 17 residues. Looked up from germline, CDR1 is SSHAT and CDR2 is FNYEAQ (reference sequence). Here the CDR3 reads CASSLGAADSNTGELFF. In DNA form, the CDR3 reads TGTGCTAGCAGCTTGGGAGCGGCGGACTCGAACACCGGGGAGCTGTTTTTT.

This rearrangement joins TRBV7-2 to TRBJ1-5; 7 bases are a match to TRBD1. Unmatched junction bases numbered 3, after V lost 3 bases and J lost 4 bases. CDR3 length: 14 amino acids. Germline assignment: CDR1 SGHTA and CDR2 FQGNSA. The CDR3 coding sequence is TGTGCCAGCAGCTTTGACAGGGTGAATCAGCCCCAGCATTTT. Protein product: CASSFDRVNQPQHF.

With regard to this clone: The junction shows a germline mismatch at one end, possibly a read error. CDR3 nucleotides: TGTGCTAGCAGCTTAAACCTATTTGAAAAACTGTTTTTT. It codes for CASSLNLFEKLFF. The genes are TRBV7-7 and TRBJ1-4, with D unresolved. Looked up from germline, CDR1 is SSHAT and CDR2 is FNYEAQ (reference sequence). The CDR3 totals 13 residues. Full variable domain (rest looked up from reference TRBV7-7 and TRBJ1-4): GAGVSQSPRYKVTKRGQDVTLRCDPISSHATLYWYQQALGQGPEFLTYFNYEAQPDKSGLPSDRFSAERPEGSISTLTIQRTEQRDSAMYRCASSLNLFEKLFFGSGTQLSVL.

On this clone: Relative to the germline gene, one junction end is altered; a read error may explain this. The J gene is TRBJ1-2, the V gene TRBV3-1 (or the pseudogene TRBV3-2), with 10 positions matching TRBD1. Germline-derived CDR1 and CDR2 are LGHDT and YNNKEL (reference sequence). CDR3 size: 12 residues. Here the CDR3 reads CASSSRDRGFAF. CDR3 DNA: TGTGCCAGCAGCTCCCGGGACAGGGGATTTGCCTTC.

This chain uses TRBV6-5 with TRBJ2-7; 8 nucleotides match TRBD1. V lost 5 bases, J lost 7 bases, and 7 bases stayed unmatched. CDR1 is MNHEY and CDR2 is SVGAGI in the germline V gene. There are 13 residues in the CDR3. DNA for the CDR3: TGTGCCAGCAGTCAGGGGGCGGGAAGGGAGCAGTACGTC. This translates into CASSQGAGREQYV.

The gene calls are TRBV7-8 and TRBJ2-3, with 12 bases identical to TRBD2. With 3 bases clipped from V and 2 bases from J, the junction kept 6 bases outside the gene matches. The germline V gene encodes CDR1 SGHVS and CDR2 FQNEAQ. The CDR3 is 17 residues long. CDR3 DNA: TGTGCCAGCAGCTTGACTAGCGGGAGAGTCCCCACAGATACGCAGTATTTT. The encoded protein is CASSLTSGRVPTDTQYF.

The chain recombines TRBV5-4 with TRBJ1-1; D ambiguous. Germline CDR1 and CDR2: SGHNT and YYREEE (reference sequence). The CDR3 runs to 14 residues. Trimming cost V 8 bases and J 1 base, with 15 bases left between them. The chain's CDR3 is CASSIRPGNTEAFF. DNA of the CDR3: TGTGCCAGTTCGATTCGGCCGGGGAACACTGAAGCTTTCTTT.

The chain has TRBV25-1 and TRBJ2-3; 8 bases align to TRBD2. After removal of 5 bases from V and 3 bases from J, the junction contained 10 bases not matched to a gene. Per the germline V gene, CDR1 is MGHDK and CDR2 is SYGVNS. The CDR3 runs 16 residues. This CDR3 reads CASSLQSGSRTDTQYF. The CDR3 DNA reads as TGTGCCAGCAGTCTACAGAGCGGGAGTCGAACAGATACGCAGTATTTT.

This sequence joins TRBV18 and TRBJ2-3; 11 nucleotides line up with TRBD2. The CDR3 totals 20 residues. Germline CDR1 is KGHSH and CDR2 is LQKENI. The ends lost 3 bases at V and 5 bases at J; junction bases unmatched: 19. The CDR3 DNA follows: TGTGCCAGCTCACCCTTTGTCGGTGCGGAACTAGCGGGAGAGAAAGATACGCAGTATTTT. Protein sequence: CASSPFVGAELAGEKDTQYF.

CDR3: CASSLRTGNTGELFF. DNA for the CDR3: TGTGCCAGCAGCTTGCGGACAGGGAACACCGGGGAGCTGTTTTTT. The gene calls are TRBV7-9 and TRBJ2-2; 7 bases agree with TRBD1. The length of the CDR3 is 15 residues. Per the germline V gene, CDR1 is SEHNR and CDR2 is FQNEAQ (reference sequence). With 3 bases clipped from V and 1 base from J, the junction kept 2 bases outside the gene matches. Using reference TRBV7-9 and TRBJ2-2 for the parts outside the CDR3, the full variable domain is DTGVSQNPRHKITKRGQNVTFRCDPISEHNRLYWYRQTLGQGPEFLTYFQNEAQLEKSRLLSDRFSAERPKGSFSTLEIQRTEQGDSAMYLCASSLRTGNTGELFFGEGSRLTVL.

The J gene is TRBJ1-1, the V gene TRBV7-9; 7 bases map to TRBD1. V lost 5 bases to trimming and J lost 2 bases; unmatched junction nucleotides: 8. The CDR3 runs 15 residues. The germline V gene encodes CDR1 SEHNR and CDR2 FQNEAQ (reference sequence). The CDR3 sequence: CASSPPGTDNTEAFF. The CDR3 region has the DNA TGTGCCAGCAGCCCACCCGGGACAGATAACACTGAAGCTTTCTTT.

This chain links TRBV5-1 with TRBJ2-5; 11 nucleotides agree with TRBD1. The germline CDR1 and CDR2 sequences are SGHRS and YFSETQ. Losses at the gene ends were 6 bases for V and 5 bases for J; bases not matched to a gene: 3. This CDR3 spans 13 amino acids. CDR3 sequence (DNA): TGCGCCAGCAATCGGGACAGGGGGGAGACCCAGTACTTC. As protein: CASNRDRGETQYF.

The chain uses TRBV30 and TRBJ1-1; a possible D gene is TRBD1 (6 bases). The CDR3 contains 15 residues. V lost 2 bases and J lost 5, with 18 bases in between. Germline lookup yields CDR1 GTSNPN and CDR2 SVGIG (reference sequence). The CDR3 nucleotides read TGTGCCTGGAGTCCAGAGCCCAGGGGATATACTGAAGCTTTCTTT. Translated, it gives CAWSPEPRGYTEAFF.

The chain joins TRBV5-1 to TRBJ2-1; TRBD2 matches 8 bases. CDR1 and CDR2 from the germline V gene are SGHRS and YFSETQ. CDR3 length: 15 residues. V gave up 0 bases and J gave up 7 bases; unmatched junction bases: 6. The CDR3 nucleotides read TGCGCCAGCAGCTTGGGGCCACCTAGCGGGAATGAGCAGTTCTTC. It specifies CASSLGPPSGNEQFF.

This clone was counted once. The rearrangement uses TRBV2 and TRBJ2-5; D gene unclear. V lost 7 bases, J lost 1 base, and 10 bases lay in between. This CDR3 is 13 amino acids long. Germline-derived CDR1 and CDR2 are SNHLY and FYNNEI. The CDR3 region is CASMQQVQETQYF. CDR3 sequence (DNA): TGTGCCAGCATGCAGCAGGTCCAAGAGACCCAGTACTTC.

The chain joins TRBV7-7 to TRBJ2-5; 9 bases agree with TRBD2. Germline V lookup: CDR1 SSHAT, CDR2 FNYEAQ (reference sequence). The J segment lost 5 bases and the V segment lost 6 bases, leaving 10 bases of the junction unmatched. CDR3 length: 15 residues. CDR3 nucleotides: TGTGCCAGCAGTTCTCGAGCGGGAGGTTGGGAGACCCAGTACTTC. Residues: CASSSRAGGWETQYF.

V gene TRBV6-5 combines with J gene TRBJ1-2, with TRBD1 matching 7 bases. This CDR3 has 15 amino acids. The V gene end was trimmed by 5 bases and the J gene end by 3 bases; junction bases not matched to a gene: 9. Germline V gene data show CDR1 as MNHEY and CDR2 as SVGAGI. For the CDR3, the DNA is TGTGCCAGCAGTCGAACCACGGGACAGTACTATGGCTACACCTTC. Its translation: CASSRTTGQYYGYTF.

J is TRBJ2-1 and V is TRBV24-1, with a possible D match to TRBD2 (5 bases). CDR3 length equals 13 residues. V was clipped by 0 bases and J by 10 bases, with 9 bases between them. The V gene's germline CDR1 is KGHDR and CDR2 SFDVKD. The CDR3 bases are TGTGCCACCAGTGATTTGCGGGGATTAGAGCAGTTCTTC. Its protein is CATSDLRGLEQFF.

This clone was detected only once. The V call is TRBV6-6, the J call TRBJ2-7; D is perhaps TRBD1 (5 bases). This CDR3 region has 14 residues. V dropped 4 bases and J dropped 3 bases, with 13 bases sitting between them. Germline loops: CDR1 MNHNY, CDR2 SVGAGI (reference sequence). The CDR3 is CASSSTEKIYEQYV. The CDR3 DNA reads TGTGCCAGCAGTTCGACAGAGAAGATCTACGAGCAGTACGTC.